The next 18 T cell receptor beta chains were all read from a single sample in a study of somatic mutations in cytotoxic T cells in rheumatoid arthritis. Assay: immunoSEQ multiplex PCR; the TCRdb copy retains only in-frame clones and omits some. This sample carries 20,000 to 25,000 clones, just over 85% of them seen once, and the ten largest clones take around 18%. Input material: CD8+ T cells sorted from blood. Receptors were obtained from a woman between 45 and 65 years old in good health.

The gene calls are TRBV7-2 and TRBJ2-7; 8 nucleotides match TRBD1. The V gene end was trimmed by 6 bases and the J gene end by 4 bases; junction bases not matched to a gene: 11. The germline V gene encodes CDR1 SGHTA and CDR2 FQGNSA. This CDR3 is 15 amino acids long. The CDR3 spells CASSFRTGLTYEQYF. CDR3 DNA: TGTGCCAGCAGTTTCAGGACAGGGTTGACGTACGAGCAGTACTTC.

The chain links TRBV28 to TRBJ2-5; D perhaps matches TRBD2 (5 bases). The CDR3 consists of 13 residues. In germline, CDR1 is MDHEN, CDR2 SYDVKM. The V end lost 10 bases, the J end lost 1 base, and 13 bases lay between the germline ends. CDR3 DNA: TGTGCCACAAAAGACGGGGTCCAAGAGACCCAGTACTTC. This sequence encodes CATKDGVQETQYF.

The CDR3 loop reads CASSEFTHNTF. DNA for the CDR3: TGTGCCAGCAGTGAGTTCACCCATAACACCTTC. The rearrangement joins TRBV6-1 to TRBJ1-2; no reliable D call. V gave up 3 bases and J gave up 12 bases, with 11 bases separating them. CDR3 length: 11 residues. Germline values: CDR1 MNHNS, CDR2 SASEGT.

The chain couples TRBV15 to TRBJ2-1; D is undetermined. Germline V gives CDR1 LNHNV, CDR2 YYDKDF (reference sequence). CDR3 length equals 13 residues. Trimming shortened V by 1 base and J by 9 bases, and 10 bases separated the two germline ends. DNA for the CDR3: TGTGCCACCAGCAGAGTTTTAGGGATTGAGCAGTTCTTC. This translates into CATSRVLGIEQFF. The full variable domain, completed using reference TRBV15 and TRBJ2-1, is DAMVIQNPRYQVTQFGKPVTLSCSQTLNHNVMYWYQQKSSQAPKLLFHYYDKDFNNEADTPDNFQSRRPNTSFCFLDIRSPGLGDTAMYLCATSRVLGIEQFFGPGTRLTVL.

This clone was observed a handful of times. At one of its ends the junction is not consistent with the germline gene, which may arise from a read error. This chain links TRBV28 with TRBJ2-2, with D maybe TRBD1 (5 bases). This CDR3 is 12 amino acids long. The germline V gene encodes CDR1 MDHEN and CDR2 SYDVKM. This CDR3 reads CHTQGNTGELFF. The CDR3 DNA follows: TGCCATACCCAGGGGAACACCGGGGAGCTGTTTTTT.

The rearrangement uses TRBV2 and TRBJ1-1; unclear D gene. Germline CDR1 SNHLY, CDR2 FYNNEI. The CDR3 consists of 15 residues. Trimming cost V 6 bases and J 1 base, with 15 bases left between them. CDR3 nucleotides: TGTGCCAGCAGCGGTACAGAGCCAGGGAACACTGAAGCTTTCTTT. Protein product: CASSGTEPGNTEAFF.

The count of this clone is one. The chain uses TRBV19 and TRBJ1-4; D might be TRBD1 (5 bases). V was trimmed by 9 bases and J by 8 bases, leaving 22 bases between them. The germline V gene has CDR1 LNHDA and CDR2 SQIVND (reference sequence). The CDR3 length is 15 residues. This CDR3 is CASEPQRGSWEKLFF. The CDR3 DNA reads TGTGCCAGCGAACCCCAACGGGGGTCCTGGGAAAAACTGTTTTTT.

The genes are TRBV7-2 and TRBJ1-5; D is unclear. The ends were cut back, 5 bases at V and 6 bases at J, with 8 bases in the middle. Germline values: CDR1 SGHTA, CDR2 FQGNSA. The CDR3 is 12 residues long. CDR3 residues: CASSGGGQPQHF. DNA of the CDR3: TGTGCCAGCAGCGGAGGCGGTCAGCCCCAGCATTTT.

This clone has a handful of counts. The CDR3 DNA reads as TGTGCCAGCTCACCAGGGGGGAACACCGGGGAGCTGTTTTTT. It codes for CASSPGGNTGELFF. This sequence joins TRBV18 and TRBJ2-2; D tentatively fits TRBD1 or TRBD2 (5 bases each). Germline assignment: CDR1 KGHSH and CDR2 LQKENI. Between the trimmed V and J ends, which lost 2 bases and 1 base, there was a span of 5 bases. This CDR3 region has 14 residues.

V gene TRBV6-6 combines with J gene TRBJ2-6; 8 bases map to TRBD1. Germline CDR1 reads MNHNY; CDR2 reads SVGAGI (reference sequence). The CDR3 covers 13 residues. With V trimmed by 9 bases and J by 6 bases, 4 bases remained unmatched. The CDR3 bases are TGTGCCAGTTCGACAGGGGAGGCCAACGTCCTGACTTTC. Protein product: CASSTGEANVLTF.

This chain uses TRBV6-1 with TRBJ2-7, with D perhaps TRBD2 (7 bases). Looked up from germline, CDR1 is MNHNS and CDR2 is SASEGT. V lost 5 bases and J lost 2, with 16 bases in between. This CDR3 is 15 amino acids long. DNA for the CDR3: TGTGCCAGCAGTAGAGGTGGGGGGGGCCCCTACGAGCAGTACGTC. It translates to CASSRGGGGPYEQYV.

This rearrangement joins TRBV4-3 to TRBJ2-7; unclear D gene. The CDR3 runs 14 residues. The V end lost 0 bases, the J end lost 4 bases, and 10 bases lay between the germline ends. Looked up from germline, CDR1 is LGHNA and CDR2 is YSLEER. The CDR3 loop reads CASSQDVAGYEQYF. Written as DNA, the CDR3 is TGCGCCAGCAGCCAAGATGTGGCAGGTTACGAGCAGTACTTC.

This chain links TRBV21-1 with TRBJ1-6; the D call TRBD1 from the table was never checked on the DNA. TRBV21-1 is an annotated pseudogene. The CDR3 runs 20 residues. The CDR3 DNA reads TGTGCCAGCACCGCCGACAGGGCGCGATACAATTTCACTTCAAATTCACCCCTCCACTTT. This sequence encodes CASTADRARYNFTSNSPLHF.

This clone was observed a few times. The gene calls are TRBV9 and TRBJ2-7; TRBD2 matches 14 bases. CDR1 is SGDLS and CDR2 is YYNGEE in the germline V gene. V lost 3 bases to trimming and J lost 0 bases; unmatched junction nucleotides: 2. The CDR3 loop spans 16 amino acids. The CDR3 nucleotides are TGTGCCAGCAGCGCGGGACTAGCGGGGGACTCCTACGAGCAGTACTTC. Translating it yields CASSAGLAGDSYEQYF. The variable domain in full, with the rest retrieved from reference TRBV9 and TRBJ2-7, is DSGVTQTPKHLITATGQRVTLRCSPRSGDLSVYWYQQSLDQGLQFLIQYYNGEERAKGNILERFSAQQFPDLHSELNLSSLELGDSALYFCASSAGLAGDSYEQYFGPGTRLTVT.

The V gene is TRBV6-5, the J gene TRBJ1-2; 7 bases are a match to TRBD1. This CDR3 region has 13 residues. CDR1 and CDR2 (germline): MNHEY, SVGAGI. The V gene end was trimmed by 0 bases and the J gene end by 9 bases; junction bases not matched to a gene: 4. The CDR3 nucleotides are TGTGCCAGCAGTTACTCGACAGGGTATAGCTACACCTTC. It is translated as CASSYSTGYSYTF.

The chain carries TRBV7-9 and TRBJ2-2; TRBD1 matches 9 bases. From germline, CDR1 is SEHNR and CDR2 FQNEAQ (reference sequence). The junction had 9 bases not matched to a gene; V was cut back by 1 base and J by 6 bases. This CDR3 spans 17 amino acids. This CDR3 reads CASSLVGQGSPAGELFF. The CDR3 coding sequence is TGTGCCAGCAGCTTAGTGGGACAGGGTTCCCCAGCCGGGGAGCTGTTTTTT.

The CDR3 is CASSLGGTGELFF. CDR3 sequence (DNA): TGTGCCAGCAGCTTAGGGGGCACCGGGGAGCTGTTTTTT. This chain uses TRBV7-9 with TRBJ2-2; unclear D gene. CDR3 size: 13 residues. Germline V lookup: CDR1 SEHNR, CDR2 FQNEAQ (reference sequence). Trimming pared 1 base from V and 4 bases from J, leaving 4 bases between. Looking up the rest from reference TRBV7-9 and TRBJ2-2 gives the full variable domain: DTGVSQNPRHKITKRGQNVTFRCDPISEHNRLYWYRQTLGQGPEFLTYFQNEAQLEKSRLLSDRFSAERPKGSFSTLEIQRTEQGDSAMYLCASSLGGTGELFFGEGSRLTVL.

The chain recombines TRBV7-6 with TRBJ1-3; D unclear. Germline CDR1 is SGHVS and CDR2 is FNYEAQ. The CDR3 covers 14 residues. Trimming pared 2 bases from V and 3 bases from J, leaving 8 bases between. CDR3 DNA sequence: TGTGCCAGCAGCTTAAGGACTGTTGGAAACACCATATATTTT. Encoded protein: CASSLRTVGNTIYF. Looking up the rest from reference TRBV7-6 and TRBJ1-3 gives the full variable domain: GAGVSQSPRYKVTKRGQDVALRCDPISGHVSLYWYRQALGQGPEFLTYFNYEAQQDKSGLPNDRFSAERPEGSISTLTIQRTEQRDSAMYRCASSLRTVGNTIYFGEGSWLTVV.